The 10 T cell receptor beta chains listed next were all sequenced from one sample in a study of OX40 agonist ivuxolimab in advanced cancers. The data were produced by immunoSEQ multiplex PCR, yet TCRdb's version contains in-frame clones alone and is incomplete. Among 25,000 to 35,000 clones listed, approximately 81% were seen once. This material consisted of CD4+ or CD8+ T cells sorted from blood, taken in a trial of the OX40 agonist ivuxolimab. All receptors come from an adult with an advanced solid tumor such as melanoma, head and neck, liver or kidney cancer.

The J gene is TRBJ2-3, the V gene TRBV13, with 16 bases lining up with TRBD2. V lost 3 bases and J lost 8; bases outside the gene matches: 11. Germline-derived CDR1 and CDR2 are PRHDT and FYEKMQ (reference sequence). This CDR3 has 18 amino acids. The CDR3 region has the DNA TGTGCCAGCAGCTTTGAGGGACTAGCGGGAGGGGTTCAGGGTACGCAGTATTTT. Protein sequence: CASSFEGLAGGVQGTQYF.

As regards this clone: This CDR3 is also generated by other DNA sequences in the sample. The J gene is TRBJ2-4, the V gene TRBV27; D is possibly TRBD2 (5 bases). Germline CDR1 and CDR2: MNHEY and SMNVEV (reference sequence). This CDR3 has 14 residues. The ends were cut back, 4 bases at V and 2 bases at J, with 9 bases in the middle. The CDR3 sequence is CASSSGVTKNIQYF. The CDR3 region has the DNA TGTGCCAGCAGTTCCGGGGTCACCAAAAACATTCAGTACTTC.

This clone was seen a single time. The rearrangement links TRBV15 to TRBJ2-7; TRBD2 matches at 12 bases. From germline, CDR1 is LNHNV and CDR2 YYDKDF (reference sequence). The CDR3 is 13 residues long. V lost 5 bases to trimming and J lost 4 bases; unmatched junction nucleotides: 0. The CDR3 nucleotides are TGTGCCACCAGCGGACTAGCGGGATACGAGCAGTACTTC. It encodes CATSGLAGYEQYF.

The table lists this clone with a count of one. J is TRBJ1-2 and V is TRBV19, with TRBD1 identical over 11 bases. Germline-derived CDR1 and CDR2 are LNHDA and SQIVND (reference sequence). The ends lost 1 base at V and 8 bases at J; junction bases unmatched: 9. This CDR3 has 16 amino acids. Here the CDR3 DNA reads TGTGCCAGTAGTATAGGGCCGGACAGGGGGCGGTTGGGCTACACCTTC. Translation: CASSIGPDRGRLGYTF.

Only one count was recorded for this clone. The J gene is TRBJ1-5, the V gene TRBV18, with 7 bases identical to TRBD1. The ends lost 0 bases at V and 3 bases at J; junction bases unmatched: 5. Germline V gene data show CDR1 as KGHSH and CDR2 as LQKENI. This CDR3 comprises 16 residues. This CDR3 reads CASSPPDRAYNQPQHF. The DNA of the CDR3 is TGTGCCAGCTCACCACCCGACAGGGCGTACAATCAGCCCCAGCATTTT.

The V and J genes are TRBV5-1 and TRBJ2-7, with TRBD1 matching 7 bases. V was clipped by 4 bases and J by 5 bases; unmatched bases: 9. This CDR3 region has 14 residues. CDR1 is SGHRS and CDR2 is YFSETQ in the germline V gene. The CDR3 is CASSPTTGFNEQYF. The CDR3 region has the DNA TGCGCCAGCAGCCCCACGACAGGGTTTAACGAGCAGTACTTC.

The chain is built from TRBV19 and TRBJ2-7, with 7 bases aligning to TRBD1. The germline V gene encodes CDR1 LNHDA and CDR2 SQIVND (reference sequence). The CDR3 loop spans 14 amino acids. V lost 6 bases to trimming and J lost 3 bases; unmatched junction nucleotides: 8. In DNA, the CDR3 is TGTGCCAGTAGCGTTTGGGGACAGTTCTACGAGCAGTACTTC. It yields the protein CASSVWGQFYEQYF. The variable domain in full, with the rest retrieved from reference TRBV19 and TRBJ2-7, is DGGITQSPKYLFRKEGQNVTLSCEQNLNHDAMYWYRQDPGQGLRLIYYSQIVNDFQKGDIAEGYSVSREKKESFPLTVTSAQKNPTAFYLCASSVWGQFYEQYFGPGTRLTVT.

CDR3 bases: TGCGCCAGCAGCCTTGGAAGTTCGCCTAGCTCCTATGAGCAGTTCTTC. It encodes CASSLGSSPSSYEQFF. This chain connects TRBV5-1 to TRBJ2-1; possibly TRBD2 for D (5 bases). The germline gives CDR1 SGHRS, CDR2 YFSETQ. Between the trimmed V and J ends, which lost 4 bases and 8 bases, there was a span of 22 bases. There are 16 residues in the CDR3. Drawing the rest from reference TRBV5-1 and TRBJ2-1, the complete variable domain is KAGVTQTPRYLIKTRGQQVTLSCSPISGHRSVSWYQQTPGQGLQFLFEYFSETQRNKGNFPGRFSGRQFSNSRSEMNVSTLELGDSALYLCASSLGSSPSSYEQFFGPGTRLTVL.

The CDR3 protein is CASSLAENGRDEQFF. The CDR3 coding sequence is TGTGCCAGCAGCTTGGCGGAGAACGGGAGGGATGAGCAGTTCTTC. The chain is built from TRBV5-5 and TRBJ2-1, with 8 bases lining up with TRBD2. Unmatched junction bases numbered 7, after V lost 0 bases and J lost 8 bases. Germline V gene sequence: CDR1 SGHKS, CDR2 YYEKEE (reference sequence). This CDR3 comprises 15 residues. Full variable domain (outside the CDR3, taken from reference TRBV5-5 and TRBJ2-1): DAGVTQSPTHLIKTRGQQVTLRCSPISGHKSVSWYQQVLGQGPQFIFQYYEKEERGRGNFPDRFSARQFPNYSSELNVNALLLGDSALYLCASSLAENGRDEQFFGPGTRLTVL.

The chain combines TRBV9 with TRBJ1-5, with D perhaps TRBD1 (6 bases). Trimming removed 4 bases at V and 11 bases at J, with 19 bases between. CDR1 and CDR2 (germline): SGDLS, YYNGEE. This CDR3 comprises 14 residues. The CDR3 sequence: CASSPLQGCSAQHF. The CDR3 DNA sequence: TGTGCCAGCAGCCCATTACAGGGCTGCTCAGCCCAGCATTTT.